What follows are 18 T cell receptor beta chains derived from one specimen sequenced in a study of blood T cell repertoires in COVID-19. Here immunoSEQ multiplex PCR was the method, and the copy in TCRdb shows in-frame clones only, minus some. The table has roughly 250,000 clones, around 89% seen once. The specimen sequenced was PBMCs or T cells enriched from blood (not recorded which). These receptors came from a woman between 18 and 29 years old who had recovered from COVID-19.

The rearrangement joins TRBV27 to TRBJ1-4, with 8 bases lining up with TRBD1. CDR1 and CDR2 from the germline V gene are MNHEY and SMNVEV (reference sequence). J was trimmed by 7 bases and V by 3 bases; bases with no gene match: 10. The CDR3 spans 16 residues. The DNA of the CDR3 is TGTGCCAGCAGTTTCTCCCCACAGGGGGTTGGTGAAAAACTGTTTTTT. It codes for CASSFSPQGVGEKLFF.

The V gene is TRBV27, the J gene TRBJ1-1; D is unclear. The ends were cut back, 0 bases at V and 4 bases at J, with 9 bases in the middle. The germline V gene encodes CDR1 MNHEY and CDR2 SMNVEV (reference sequence). The CDR3 is 14 residues long. The CDR3, as DNA: TGTGCCAGCAGTTTATCGATACAGTTCACTGAAGCTTTCTTT. Translation: CASSLSIQFTEAFF.

The chain uses TRBV7-2 and TRBJ1-2, with unresolved D. V was clipped by 2 bases and J by 2 bases, with 6 bases between them. Germline values: CDR1 SGHTA, CDR2 FQGNSA. The length of the CDR3 is 13 residues. The CDR3 here is CASSLNGNYGYTF. DNA for the CDR3: TGTGCCAGCAGCTTAAACGGGAACTATGGCTACACCTTC.

V usage is TRBV30 and J usage is TRBJ2-1; no definite D call. The CDR3 is 16 amino acids. CDR1 and CDR2 (germline): GTSNPN, SVGIG (reference sequence). V lost 2 bases and J 0 bases, leaving 14 bases between the germline ends. As DNA, the CDR3 is TGTGCCTGGAGTTCGAGTAGGCGGAACTCCTACAATGAGCAGTTCTTC. Its translation is CAWSSSRRNSYNEQFF.

The V gene is TRBV4-1, the J gene TRBJ1-5, with unresolved D. Trimming shortened V by 1 base and J by 4 bases, and 8 bases separated the two germline ends. Germline-derived CDR1 and CDR2 are MGHRA and YSYEKL. This CDR3 comprises 14 residues. In DNA, the CDR3 is TGCGCCAGCAGCCAAGGAGGGCCTAATCAGCCCCAGCATTTT. Its protein product is CASSQGGPNQPQHF.

V is TRBV30 and J is TRBJ2-3; D possibly corresponds to TRBD2 (7 bases). Germline assignment: CDR1 GTSNPN and CDR2 SVGIG (reference sequence). This CDR3 spans 13 amino acids. The ends were cut back, 3 bases at V and 2 bases at J, with 9 bases in the middle. The CDR3 is CAWSGGPTDTQYF. CDR3 sequence (DNA): TGTGCCTGGAGCGGGGGGCCCACAGATACGCAGTATTTT.

V usage is TRBV5-1 and J usage is TRBJ2-3; D is perhaps TRBD1 (6 bases). The CDR3 totals 16 residues. The V gene lost 4 bases and the J gene lost 3 bases, with 18 bases spanning the gap. CDR1 and CDR2 (germline): SGHRS, YFSETQ. In DNA form, the CDR3 reads TGCGCCAGCAGCCCACGGACAGTTGGGAGTACAGATACGCAGTATTTT. Translating it yields CASSPRTVGSTDTQYF.

This sequence joins TRBV19 and TRBJ2-7; 11 bases are a match to TRBD2. Germline-derived CDR1 and CDR2 are LNHDA and SQIVND (reference sequence). The CDR3 has 16 amino acids. With V trimmed by 3 bases and J by 2 bases, 6 bases remained unmatched. CDR3 in DNA: TGTGCCAGTAGTATGGCTAGCGGGGGGACCCCCTACGAGCAGTACTTC. It translates to CASSMASGGTPYEQYF. The variable domain in full, completed from reference TRBV19 and TRBJ2-7, reads DGGITQSPKYLFRKEGQNVTLSCEQNLNHDAMYWYRQDPGQGLRLIYYSQIVNDFQKGDIAEGYSVSREKKESFPLTVTSAQKNPTAFYLCASSMASGGTPYEQYFGPGTRLTVT.

The chain combines TRBV10-2 with TRBJ2-7, with D possibly being TRBD1 (5 bases). Germline CDR1 is WSHSY and CDR2 is SAAADI. V lost 0 bases and J lost 7, with 7 bases in between. The CDR3 extends over 12 amino acids. The CDR3 reads CASSESGLEQYF. The CDR3 DNA sequence: TGCGCCAGCAGTGAGTCGGGGCTAGAGCAGTACTTC.

V gene TRBV2 combines with J gene TRBJ1-4; 9 positions agree with TRBD1. With V trimmed by 8 bases and J by 3 bases, 7 bases remained unmatched. The CDR3 totals 15 residues. Germline V gives CDR1 SNHLY, CDR2 FYNNEI. This CDR3 is CASDYRTGANEKLFF. DNA of the CDR3: TGTGCCAGCGATTATAGGACAGGGGCTAATGAAAAACTGTTTTTT.

The V and J genes are TRBV20-1 and TRBJ2-7, with D uncertain. Deletions cut 5 bases from V and 3 bases from J, with 8 bases between. This CDR3 contains 11 residues. Germline assignment: CDR1 DFQATT and CDR2 SNEGSKA (reference sequence). The CDR3 bases are TGCAGTGCTCTTTTTATCTACGAGCAGTACTTC. Protein: CSALFIYEQYF.

This clone was detected a few times. The chain's CDR3 is CASSTSGQKSGNTIYF. The CDR3 DNA reads TGTGCCAGCAGCACGAGTGGGCAGAAAAGTGGAAACACCATATATTTT. The chain joins TRBV9 to TRBJ1-3; D unclear. Per the germline V gene, CDR1 is SGDLS and CDR2 is YYNGEE. There are 16 residues in the CDR3. Trimming took 4 bases from V and 3 from J, leaving 17 bases between them.

The chain has TRBV7-6 and TRBJ1-3; TRBD1 matches 10 bases. V lost 5 bases to trimming and J lost 3 bases; unmatched junction nucleotides: 7. Germline V gene data show CDR1 as SGHVS and CDR2 as FNYEAQ. The CDR3 is 16 amino acids. CDR3 sequence: CASSASTGGFGNTIYF. CDR3 nucleotide sequence: TGTGCCAGCAGCGCCTCGACAGGGGGCTTTGGAAACACCATATATTTT.

CDR3 coding DNA: TGCGCCAGCAGCTTGTCCCCCACCTACGAGCAGTACTTC. Protein product: CASSLSPTYEQYF. The chain has TRBV5-1 and TRBJ2-7, with D unresolved. The CDR3 length is 13 residues. Germline V gene sequence: CDR1 SGHRS, CDR2 YFSETQ. V was cut by 1 base and J by 2 bases, with 7 bases left in between. Combining the CDR3 with reference TRBV5-1 and TRBJ2-7 gives the whole variable domain KAGVTQTPRYLIKTRGQQVTLSCSPISGHRSVSWYQQTPGQGLQFLFEYFSETQRNKGNFPGRFSGRQFSNSRSEMNVSTLELGDSALYLCASSLSPTYEQYFGPGTRLTVT.

This clone has only one observation. The chain has TRBV3-1 (or the pseudogene TRBV3-2) and TRBJ2-7; TRBD2 matches at 8 bases. V dropped 4 bases and J dropped 3; count of bases not matched to a gene: 2. Germline CDR1 reads LGHDT; CDR2 reads YNNKEL (reference sequence). The CDR3 contains 13 residues. CDR3 sequence (DNA): TGTGCCAGCAGCCTCCGGGAGGGCTACGAGCAGTACTTC. It translates to CASSLREGYEQYF.

In nucleotides, the CDR3 is TGTGCCAGCAGCCTATTCAGGGTGAACTCACCCCTCCACTTT. Residues: CASSLFRVNSPLHF. This chain joins TRBV14 and TRBJ1-6, with a tentative D call TRBD1 (5 bases). The CDR3 contains 14 residues. The germline V gene has CDR1 SGHDN and CDR2 FVKESK. V gave up 4 bases and J gave up 10 bases, with 14 bases separating them.

This sequence joins TRBV7-8 and TRBJ1-5, with 9 bases lining up with TRBD1. Per germline, CDR1 SGHVS and CDR2 FQNEAQ. Trimming removed 6 bases from V and 4 bases from J; junction bases left unmatched: 4. This CDR3 has 14 residues. CDR3 DNA: TGTGCCAGCAGTTACGGGACAGGGAATCAGCCCCAGCATTTT. Translation: CASSYGTGNQPQHF.

The chain carries TRBV28 and TRBJ2-5, with 8 positions matching TRBD1. V gave up 4 bases and J gave up 5 bases; unmatched junction bases: 3. The length of the CDR3 is 13 residues. From germline, CDR1 is MDHEN and CDR2 SYDVKM. CDR3 sequence reads: CASSSRQGETQYF. Written as DNA, the CDR3 is TGTGCCAGCAGTTCACGACAGGGGGAGACCCAGTACTTC.